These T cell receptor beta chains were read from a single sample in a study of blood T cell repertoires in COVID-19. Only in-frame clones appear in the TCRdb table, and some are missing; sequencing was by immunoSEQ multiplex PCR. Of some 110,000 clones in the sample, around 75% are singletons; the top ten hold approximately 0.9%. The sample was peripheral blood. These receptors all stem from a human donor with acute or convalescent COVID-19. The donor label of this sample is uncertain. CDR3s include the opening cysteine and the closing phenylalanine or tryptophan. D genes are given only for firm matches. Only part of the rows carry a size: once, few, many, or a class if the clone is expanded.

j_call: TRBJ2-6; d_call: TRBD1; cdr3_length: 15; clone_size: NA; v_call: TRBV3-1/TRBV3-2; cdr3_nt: TGTGCCAGCAGCTCAGGACAGGCTCCAACCAACGTCCTGACTTTC; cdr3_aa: CASSSGQAPTNVLTF
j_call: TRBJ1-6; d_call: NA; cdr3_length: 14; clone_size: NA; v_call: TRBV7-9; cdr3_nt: TGTGCCAGCAGTGTGGGAGGGAGTAATTCACCCCTCCACTTT; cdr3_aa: CASSVGGSNSPLHF
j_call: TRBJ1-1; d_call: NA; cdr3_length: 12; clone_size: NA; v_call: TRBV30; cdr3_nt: TGTGCCTGGAGTCAGAACAGGGCTGAAGCTTTCTTT; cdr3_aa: CAWSQNRAEAFF
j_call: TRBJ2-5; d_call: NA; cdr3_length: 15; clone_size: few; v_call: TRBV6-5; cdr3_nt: TGTGCCAGCAGTTACTCGATTGGCATCCAAGAGACCCAGTACTTC; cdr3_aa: CASSYSIGIQETQYF
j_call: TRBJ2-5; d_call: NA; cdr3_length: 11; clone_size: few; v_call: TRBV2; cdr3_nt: TGTGCCAGCCCTAGGAAAGAGACCCAGTACTTC; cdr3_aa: CASPRKETQYF
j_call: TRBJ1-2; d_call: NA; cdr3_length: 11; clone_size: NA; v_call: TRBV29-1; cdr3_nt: TGCAGCGTTAGCCAAAACTATGGCTACACCTTC; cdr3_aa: CSVSQNYGYTF
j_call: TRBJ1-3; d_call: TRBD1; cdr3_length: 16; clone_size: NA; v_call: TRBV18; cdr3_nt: TGTGCCAGCTCACCACAGACAGGGTACACTGGAAACACCATATATTTT; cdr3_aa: CASSPQTGYTGNTIYF
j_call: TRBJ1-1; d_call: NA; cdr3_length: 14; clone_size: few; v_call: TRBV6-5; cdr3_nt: TGTGCCAGCACTAGGAAAGCCTTGAACACTGAAGCTTTCTTT; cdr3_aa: CASTRKALNTEAFF
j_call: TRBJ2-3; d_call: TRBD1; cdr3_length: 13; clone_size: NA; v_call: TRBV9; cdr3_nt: TGTGCCAGCAGCGCGGGACAGGGATGGACGCAGTATTTT; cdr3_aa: CASSAGQGWTQYF
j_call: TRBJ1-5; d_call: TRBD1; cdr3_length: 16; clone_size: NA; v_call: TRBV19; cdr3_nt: TGTGCCAGTAGTATTGATACAGGGGGCCGAAATCAGCCCCAGCATTTT; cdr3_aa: CASSIDTGGRNQPQHF
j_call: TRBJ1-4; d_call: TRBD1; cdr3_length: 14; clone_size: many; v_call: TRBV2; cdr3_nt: TGTGCCAGCAACGTGGACAGGGGAGATGAAAAACTGTTTTTT; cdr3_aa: CASNVDRGDEKLFF
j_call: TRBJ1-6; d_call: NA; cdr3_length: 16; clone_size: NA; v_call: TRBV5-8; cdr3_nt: TGTGCCAGCAGGTCTGGATGGGGGGTCAATAATTCACCCCTCCACTTT; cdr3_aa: CASRSGWGVNNSPLHF
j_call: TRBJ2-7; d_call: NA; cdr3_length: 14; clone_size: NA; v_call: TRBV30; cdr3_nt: TGTGCCTGGAGTCGGAACCTAGGTCAGAACGAGCAGTACTTC; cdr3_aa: CAWSRNLGQNEQYF
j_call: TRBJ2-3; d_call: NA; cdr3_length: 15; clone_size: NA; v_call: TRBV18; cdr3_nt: TGTGCCAGCTCACGGATGACCAGGGGCACAGATACGCAGTATTTT; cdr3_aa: CASSRMTRGTDTQYF
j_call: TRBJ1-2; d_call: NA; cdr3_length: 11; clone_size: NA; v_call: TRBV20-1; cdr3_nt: TGCAGTGCTAGAGATAGCTATGGCTACACCTTC; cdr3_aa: CSARDSYGYTF
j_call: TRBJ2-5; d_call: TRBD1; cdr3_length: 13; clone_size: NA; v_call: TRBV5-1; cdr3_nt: TGCGCCAGCAGCCGAGACAGGGGAGAGACCCAGTACTTC; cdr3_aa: CASSRDRGETQYF
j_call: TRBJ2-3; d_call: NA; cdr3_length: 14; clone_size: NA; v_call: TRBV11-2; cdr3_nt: TGTGCCAGCAGCTTAGTCCCCGGGGTTGATACGCAGTATTTT; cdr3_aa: CASSLVPGVDTQYF
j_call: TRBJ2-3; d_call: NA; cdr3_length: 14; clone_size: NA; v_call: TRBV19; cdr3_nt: TGTGCCAGTTCCCTTGGACAGCCCACAGATACGCAGTATTTT; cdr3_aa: CASSLGQPTDTQYF
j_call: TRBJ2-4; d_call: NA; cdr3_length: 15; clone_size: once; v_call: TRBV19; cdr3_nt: TGTGCCAGTAGTAAGGAGGCCAGGGCCAAAAACATTCAGTACTTC; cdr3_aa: CASSKEARAKNIQYF
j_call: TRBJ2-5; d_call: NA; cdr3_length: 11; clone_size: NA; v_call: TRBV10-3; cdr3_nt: TGTGCCACCGGTAGAGGCGAGACCCAGTACTTC; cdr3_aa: CATGRGETQYF
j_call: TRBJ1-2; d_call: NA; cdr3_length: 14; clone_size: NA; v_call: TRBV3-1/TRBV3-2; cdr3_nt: TGTGCCAGCAGCCACCGACCAGGGGACTATGGCTACACCTTC; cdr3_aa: CASSHRPGDYGYTF
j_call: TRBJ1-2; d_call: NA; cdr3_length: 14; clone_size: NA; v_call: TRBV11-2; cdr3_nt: TGTGCCAGCAGCCTTACCGACAGTCCCTATGGCTACACCTTC; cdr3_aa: CASSLTDSPYGYTF
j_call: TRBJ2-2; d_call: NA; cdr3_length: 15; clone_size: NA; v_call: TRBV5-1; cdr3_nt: TGCGCCAGCAGCTATAACAGGGTGAACACCGGGGAGCTGTTTTTT; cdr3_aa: CASSYNRVNTGELFF
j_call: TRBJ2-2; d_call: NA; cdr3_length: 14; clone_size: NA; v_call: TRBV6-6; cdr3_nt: TGTGCCAGCAGGCGGGTCCAGAACACCGGGGAGCTGTTTTTT; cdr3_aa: CASRRVQNTGELFF
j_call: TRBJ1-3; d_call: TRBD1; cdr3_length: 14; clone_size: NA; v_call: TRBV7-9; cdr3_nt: TGTGCCAGCAGCTTGGGACAGGAGGCTTGGTCCATATATTTT; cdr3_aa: CASSLGQEAWSIYF
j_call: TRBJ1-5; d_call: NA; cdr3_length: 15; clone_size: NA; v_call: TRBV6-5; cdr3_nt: TGTGCCAGCAGGGCTGGGGCAAGGGGCAATCAGCCCCAGCATTTT; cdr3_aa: CASRAGARGNQPQHF
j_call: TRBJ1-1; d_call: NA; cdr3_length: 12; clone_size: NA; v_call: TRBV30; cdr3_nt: TGTGCCTGGAGTGGGGCAGGCTCCACGGCTTTCTTT; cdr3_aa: CAWSGAGSTAFF
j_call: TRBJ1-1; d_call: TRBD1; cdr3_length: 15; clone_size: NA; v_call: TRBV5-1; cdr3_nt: TGCGCCAGCAGCTTGGCCGGCCAGGGGGTCACTGAAGCTTTCTTT; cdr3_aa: CASSLAGQGVTEAFF
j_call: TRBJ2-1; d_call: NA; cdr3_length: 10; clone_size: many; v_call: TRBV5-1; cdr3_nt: TGCGCCAGCCTCCAGGATGAGCAGTTCTTC; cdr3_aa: CASLQDEQFF
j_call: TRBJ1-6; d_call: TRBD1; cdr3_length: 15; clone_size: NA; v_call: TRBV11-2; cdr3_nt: TGTGCCAGCAGCTCCGGGGACAGGGGGACTTCACCCCTCCACTTT; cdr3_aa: CASSSGDRGTSPLHF